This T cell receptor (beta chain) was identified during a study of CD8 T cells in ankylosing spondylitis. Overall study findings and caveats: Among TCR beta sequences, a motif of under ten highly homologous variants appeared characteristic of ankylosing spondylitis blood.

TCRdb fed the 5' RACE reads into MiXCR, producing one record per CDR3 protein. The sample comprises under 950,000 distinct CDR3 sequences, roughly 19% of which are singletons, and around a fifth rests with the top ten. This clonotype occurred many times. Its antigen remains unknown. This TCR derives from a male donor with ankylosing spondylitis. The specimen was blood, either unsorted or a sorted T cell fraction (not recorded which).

The CDR3 spells CSVEGVTNEQFF. The CDR3 DNA sequence: TGCAGCGTTGAGGGCGTTACCAATGAGCAGTTCTTC. The chain links TRBV29-1 to TRBJ2-1; D uncertain. The CDR3 loop spans 12 amino acids. Germline V gives CDR1 SQVTM, CDR2 ANQGSEA. V shed 3 bases and J shed 6 bases, with 9 bases lying between them.